This paragraph covers one T cell receptor beta chain sequence. The sample is drawn from a study of blood T cell repertoires in COVID-19. The overall study: Sources were T cells, B-cell-depleted T cells, or PBMCs; the material itself was cDNA or gDNA.

Trimming shortened V by 5 bases and J by 3 bases, and 14 bases separated the two germline ends. Germline lookup yields CDR1 MNHEY and CDR2 SVGAGI. This CDR3 is 14 amino acids long. Seattle's enrolled individuals joined amid active infection and were then monitored longitudinally. This table comes from immunoSEQ multiplex PCR, and its TCRdb copy is limited to in-frame clones, with some not included. This table holds about 150,000 clones, approximately 85% found once. The sequenced sample consisted of peripheral blood. The origin of this receptor is a woman aged 55-75 years with COVID-19, enrolled during active disease. The chain joins TRBV6-5 to TRBJ2-7; possibly TRBD2 for D (5 bases). The CDR3 bases are TGTGCCAGCAGTATGTTAGCGCGGAGCTACGAGCAGTACTTC. Its translation is CASSMLARSYEQYF.